This T cell receptor beta chain is drawn from a study of blood T cells in healthy people across ages. General observations from the study: Lack of knowledge of donor CMV status possibly confounded expanded clonotype changes.

The CDR3 spans 15 residues. The trim removed 5 bases at V and 5 bases at J, leaving 10 bases unmatched. Germline V gene sequence: CDR1 SNHLY, CDR2 FYNNEI. As concerns this clonotype: What it recognizes is unknown.

PBMCs were isolated at a quantity of at least 7 million per sample. For the second PCR, which ran for 7 to 11 cycles, a sample-barcoded 5' primer and a J-beta primer mix were used. Every sample gave at least 2.5 million paired-end reads containing CDR3. TCRdb reprocessed the 5' RACE reads via MiXCR and lists one record per CDR3 protein. The table has approximately 800,000 distinct CDR3 sequences, 55% to 65% seen once; the top ten hold about 27%. The sample comprised blood. The clonotype comes from a man in his thirties or forties in good health. This chain uses TRBV2 with TRBJ2-3, with 7 positions matching TRBD1. The CDR3 loop reads CASSIPSTGKDTQYF. The CDR3 nucleotides are TGTGCCAGCAGTATTCCCTCGACAGGGAAAGATACGCAGTATTTT. Looking up the rest from reference TRBV2 and TRBJ2-3 gives the full variable domain: EPEVTQTPSHQVTQMGQEVILRCVPISNHLYFYWYRQILGQKVEFLVSFYNNEISEKSEIFDDQFSVERPDGSNFTLKIRSTKLEDSAMYFCASSIPSTGKDTQYFGPGTRLTVL.